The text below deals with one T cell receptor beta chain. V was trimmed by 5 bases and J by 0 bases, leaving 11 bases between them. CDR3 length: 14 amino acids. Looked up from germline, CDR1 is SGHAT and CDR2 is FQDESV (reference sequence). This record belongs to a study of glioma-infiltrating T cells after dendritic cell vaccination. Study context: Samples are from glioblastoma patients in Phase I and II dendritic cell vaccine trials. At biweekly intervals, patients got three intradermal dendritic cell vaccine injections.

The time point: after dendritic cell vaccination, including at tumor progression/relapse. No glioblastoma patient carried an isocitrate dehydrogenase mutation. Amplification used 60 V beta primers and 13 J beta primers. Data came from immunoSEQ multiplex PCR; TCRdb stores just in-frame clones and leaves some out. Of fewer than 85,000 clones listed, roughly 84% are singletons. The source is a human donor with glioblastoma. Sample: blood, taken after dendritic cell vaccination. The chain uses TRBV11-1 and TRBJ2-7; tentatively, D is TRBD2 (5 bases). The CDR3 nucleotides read TGTGCCAGCAGCACGGCGGGCCTCTCCTACGAGCAGTACTTC. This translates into CASSTAGLSYEQYF.